A selection of T cell receptor beta chains follows, all from one sample in a study of lymphopenia after photon versus proton radiotherapy. This table comes from immunoSEQ multiplex PCR, and its TCRdb copy is limited to in-frame clones, with some not included. The sample lists about 7,300 clones, approximately 93% seen once, with roughly 1.6% in the top ten. The starting material was peripheral blood, obtained from a patient treated with photon-based radiotherapy. The receptors here all came from a woman in her forties or fifties with cholangiocarcinoma. The CDR3 runs from the conserved cysteine through the conserved F or W. A D gene is named only where the DNA matches it firmly. Size tells how often a clone was seen (once, few, many) or the class of an expanded clone, and some rows leave it out.

clone_size	v_call	j_call	d_call	cdr3_length	cdr3_aa	cdr3_nt
-	TRBV5-8	TRBJ1-5	-	16	CASSFKGRNSNQPQHF	TGTGCCAGCAGCTTCAAGGGCAGAAATAGCAATCAGCCCCAGCATTTT
-	TRBV2	TRBJ2-6	-	17	CASSDEGWGSGANVLTF	TGTGCCAGCAGTGACGAAGGTTGGGGGTCTGGGGCCAACGTCCTGACTTTC
-	TRBV29-1	TRBJ1-1	-	15	CSGVGDRDVNTEAFF	TGCAGCGGCGTTGGAGACAGAGACGTGAACACTGAAGCTTTCTTT
-	TRBV5-6	TRBJ1-2	-	13	CASTLTVDYGYTF	TGTGCCAGCACCCTGACAGTAGACTATGGCTACACCTTC
-	TRBV5-1	TRBJ1-1	-	13	CASSLGPDIEAFF	TGCGCCAGCAGCTTGGGGCCAGACATAGAAGCTTTCTTT
-	TRBV2	TRBJ2-5	-	13	CASCGVIKETQYF	TGTGCCAGCTGCGGGGTGATCAAAGAGACCCAGTACTTC
-	TRBV13	TRBJ2-1	-	14	CASSPDRDRNEQFF	TGTGCCAGCAGCCCTGACAGAGACAGAAATGAGCAGTTCTTC
-	TRBV20-1	TRBJ2-5	-	10	CSAREEAQYF	TGCAGTGCTAGAGAAGAGGCCCAGTACTTC
-	TRBV5-1	TRBJ1-4	TRBD1	15	CASSLGDRDNEKLFF	TGCGCCAGCAGCTTGGGAGACAGGGACAATGAAAAACTGTTTTTT
once	TRBV10-3	TRBJ2-1	-	16	CAISESRRTRGNEQFF	TGTGCCATCAGTGAGAGCCGCCGCACCCGAGGGAATGAGCAGTTCTTC
-	TRBV9	TRBJ2-3	TRBD2	16	CASSVDSGGFTDTQYF	TGTGCCAGCAGCGTTGACAGCGGGGGCTTCACAGATACGCAGTATTTT
-	TRBV4-3	TRBJ1-2	-	14	CASSQEWQGGGYTF	TGCGCCAGCAGCCAAGAATGGCAGGGAGGCGGCTACACCTTC
-	TRBV6-5	TRBJ1-1	-	13	CASTATENTEAFF	TGTGCCAGCACCGCGACAGAGAACACTGAAGCTTTCTTT
-	TRBV4-1	TRBJ1-2	TRBD1	14	CASSPTGINYGYTF	TGCGCCAGCAGCCCGACAGGGATTAACTATGGCTACACCTTC
-	TRBV2	TRBJ1-4	-	16	CASSAVDTSTNEKLFF	TGTGCCAGCAGCGCAGTCGACACCTCAACTAATGAAAAACTGTTTTTT
-	TRBV18	TRBJ2-7	-	14	CASSPIQGRRQQYF	TGTGCCAGCTCACCAATCCAGGGGCGGCGTCAGCAGTACTTC
-	TRBV4-3	TRBJ1-3	-	15	CASSQESSTRNTIYF	TGCGCCAGCAGCCAAGAGAGTAGCACCAGAAACACCATATATTTT
-	TRBV10-1	TRBJ2-1	-	15	CASSESGLLYNEQFF	TGCGCCAGCAGTGAGTCTGGACTCTTATACAATGAGCAGTTCTTC
-	TRBV11-3	TRBJ1-2	-	14	CASSVTQGQAGYTF	TGTGCCAGCAGCGTAACTCAGGGTCAAGCGGGCTACACCTTC
-	TRBV7-9	TRBJ2-5	TRBD1	15	CASSNQGARRETQYF	TGTGCCAGCAGCAACCAGGGGGCGCGTCGAGAGACCCAGTACTTC
-	TRBV7-6	TRBJ2-1	-	16	CASSSWGVRTYNEQFF	TGTGCCAGCAGCTCATGGGGGGTTCGGACCTACAATGAGCAGTTCTTC
-	TRBV5-1	TRBJ1-6	TRBD1	14	CASSTRTGGSPLHF	TGCGCCAGCAGCACCCGGACAGGGGGTTCACCCCTCCACTTT
-	TRBV19	TRBJ1-5	-	13	CASSFDSNQPQHF	TGTGCCAGTAGCTTCGATAGCAATCAGCCCCAGCATTTT
-	TRBV19	TRBJ2-5	-	15	CASSMGGSGRETQYF	TGTGCCAGTAGTATGGGGGGATCGGGGCGCGAGACCCAGTACTTC
-	TRBV11-2	TRBJ1-2	-	11	CASSSNYGYTF	TGTGCCAGCAGCTCTAACTATGGCTACACCTTC
-	TRBV18	TRBJ2-7	-	14	CASSRILLGRQQYF	TGTGCCAGCTCACGAATACTACTCGGGAGACAGCAGTACTTC
-	TRBV7-9	TRBJ2-7	TRBD1	14	CASSLRSGGNEQYF	TGTGCCAGCAGCTTAAGATCAGGGGGCAACGAGCAGTACTTC
-	TRBV18	TRBJ1-4	-	15	CASSPLRATNEKLFF	TGTGCCAGCTCACCGTTGCGTGCAACTAATGAAAAACTGTTTTTT
-	TRBV27	TRBJ1-6	TRBD1	13	CASGTVTNSPLHF	TGTGCCAGCGGGACAGTTACTAATTCACCCCTCCACTTT
once	TRBV2	TRBJ1-5	-	12	CASKGTKQPQHF	TGTGCCAGCAAAGGGACGAAGCAGCCCCAGCATTTT
-	TRBV19	TRBJ1-3	-	14	CASSATGSGNTIYF	TGTGCCAGTAGTGCCACAGGGTCTGGAAACACCATATATTTT
-	TRBV5-1	TRBJ1-2	-	12	CASSSLPGGYTF	TGCGCCAGCAGCTCTTTACCCGGCGGCTACACCTTC
-	TRBV11-2	TRBJ2-2	-	11	CASSRPGELFF	TGTGCCAGCAGCCGACCCGGGGAGCTGTTTTTT
-	TRBV11-2	TRBJ2-7	TRBD2	17	CASSLDGSGGPSYEQYF	TGTGCCAGCAGCTTAGACGGTAGCGGGGGGCCATCCTACGAGCAGTACTTC
-	TRBV7-2	TRBJ2-7	TRBD1	16	CASSFRPGQITYEQYF	TGTGCCAGCAGCTTTCGACCGGGACAGATAACCTACGAGCAGTACTTC
-	TRBV5-5	TRBJ1-2	-	18	CASSATRSGYYGGYGYTF	TGTGCCAGCAGCGCGACGCGGTCAGGGTATTATGGGGGCTATGGCTACACCTTC
-	TRBV4-1	TRBJ1-1	-	16	CASSQDPGRGRPEAFF	TGCGCCAGCAGCCAAGATCCGGGCAGGGGAAGGCCTGAAGCTTTCTTT
-	TRBV5-6	TRBJ2-7	TRBD2	16	CASSLRWGGPYYEQYF	TGTGCCAGCAGCTTGCGGTGGGGGGGTCCTTACTACGAGCAGTACTTC
-	TRBV29-1	TRBJ1-4	-	14	CSVELSARNEKLFF	TGCAGCGTTGAATTGTCAGCTAGAAATGAAAAACTGTTTTTT
-	TRBV7-9	TRBJ2-1	TRBD1	15	CASSSTGDSYNEQFF	TGTGCCAGCAGCTCCACAGGGGACTCCTACAATGAGCAGTTCTTC
-	TRBV5-6	TRBJ2-3	-	15	CASSLAGGVADTQYF	TGTGCCAGCAGCTTGGCGGGGGGCGTGGCAGATACGCAGTATTTT
-	TRBV7-2	TRBJ2-2	TRBD1	15	CASNKQGAATGELFF	TGTGCCAGCAACAAACAGGGGGCCGCCACCGGGGAGCTGTTTTTT
-	TRBV5-8	TRBJ1-2	TRBD1	15	CASSDRTGNPWSYTF	TGTGCCAGCAGCGACCGGACAGGGAACCCCTGGAGCTACACCTTC
-	TRBV9	TRBJ1-2	-	14	CASSVALFNYGYTF	TGTGCCAGCAGCGTTGCGTTGTTTAACTATGGCTACACCTTC
-	TRBV4-3	TRBJ2-1	-	14	CASSLGGPHNEQFF	TGCGCCAGCAGCCTCGGGGGGCCCCACAATGAGCAGTTCTTC
-	TRBV18	TRBJ2-2	-	15	CASSPTLQDTGELFF	TGTGCCAGCTCACCAACCCTACAGGACACCGGGGAGCTGTTTTTT
-	TRBV6-5	TRBJ2-3	TRBD1	16	CASSYSTGGHTDTQYF	TGTGCCAGCAGTTACTCGACAGGGGGTCACACAGATACGCAGTATTTT
once	TRBV29-1	TRBJ1-1	TRBD1	13	CSGGQGPNTEAFF	TGCAGCGGGGGACAGGGGCCGAACACTGAAGCTTTCTTT
-	TRBV4-3	TRBJ1-1	-	17	CASSRLPGGDGYTEAFF	TGCGCCAGCAGCCGTCTTCCTGGGGGGGATGGGTACACTGAAGCTTTCTTT
-	TRBV20-1	TRBJ2-1	-	10	CSAPYNEQFF	TGCAGTGCACCCTATAATGAGCAGTTCTTC
-	TRBV6-1	TRBJ1-6	-	15	CASRDQGSYNSPLHF	TGTGCCAGCAGGGACCAGGGTTCCTATAATTCACCCCTCCACTTT
-	TRBV6-5	TRBJ1-4	TRBD1	15	CASSYGDRANEKLFF	TGTGCCAGCAGTTACGGGGACAGGGCTAATGAAAAACTGTTTTTT
-	TRBV5-8	TRBJ2-1	-	12	CASSLSHNEQFF	TGTGCCAGCAGCTTAAGCCACAATGAGCAGTTCTTC
-	TRBV25-1	TRBJ1-2	-	13	CASSDGGIYGYTF	TGTGCCAGCAGTGATGGGGGTATCTATGGCTACACCTTC
once	TRBV2	TRBJ2-1	-	14	CASREGSSYNEQFF	TGTGCCAGCAGGGAGGGGAGCTCCTACAATGAGCAGTTCTTC
-	TRBV5-1	TRBJ2-3	-	16	CASSVNPTGLGDTQYF	TGCGCCAGCAGCGTAAACCCGACAGGCCTCGGAGATACGCAGTATTTT
-	TRBV10-2	TRBJ1-1	-	13	CASRTGLNTEAFF	TGCGCCAGCAGAACAGGATTAAACACTGAAGCTTTCTTT